The clone carrying this T cell receptor (beta chain) appeared a few times. The germline CDR1 and CDR2 sequences are SGHNT and YYREEE (reference sequence). V trimming: 4 bases; J trimming: 3 bases; junction bases outside the gene matches: 8. The CDR3 extends over 16 amino acids. Primers included in the PCR were 60 Vbeta and 13 Jbeta primers. Clones were sequenced by immunoSEQ multiplex PCR, and TCRdb holds only the in-frame ones, with some missing. Of 170,000 or so clones in the sample, roughly 84% were seen once. The source of the sample is a study of cytomegalovirus exposure and HLA in healthy donors.

This TCR was recovered from a man in his fifties in good health and CMV-seropositive. The sequenced material came from PBMCs. This chain joins TRBV5-4 and TRBJ2-7, with 12 bases identical to TRBD1. The CDR3 spells CASSPGTGGRDYEQYF. CDR3 DNA sequence: TGTGCCAGCAGCCCCGGGACAGGGGGCCGAGACTACGAGCAGTACTTC.